The 29 T cell receptor beta chains presented below share a single source sample, sequenced in a study of shared clonotypes between healthy human individuals. Sequencing used immunoSEQ multiplex PCR; TCRdb keeps in-frame clones, though not all of them. This sample has around 600,000 clones; about 97% occur once, and the top ten carry about 0.06%. The sequenced sample consisted of naive CD4+ T cells sorted from blood. Sample subset: CD45RA+ positively selected. The receptors here all came from a woman aged 30 to 39 in good health.

The rearrangement uses TRBV27 and TRBJ2-5; 7 positions match TRBD1. The assigned J gene may be wrong: the sequence end matches TRBJ2-7 better. Germline V lookup: CDR1 MNHEY, CDR2 SMNVEV (reference sequence). This CDR3 spans 15 amino acids. CDR3 nucleotides: TGTGCCAGCAGTTTAAAGGGGGCGCAGGGCTACGAGCAGTACTTC. This sequence encodes CASSLKGAQGYEQYF.

The rearrangement links TRBV4-2 to TRBJ2-3; 9 positions agree with TRBD2. This CDR3 has 16 amino acids. Germline CDR1 is LGHNA and CDR2 is YNFKEQ. V shed 1 base, J shed 1 base, and the junction held 3 bases outside the gene matches. The CDR3 region has the DNA TGTGCCAGCAGCCAAGGGGCTAGCGGGGGCACAGATACGCAGTATTTT. Its translation: CASSQGASGGTDTQYF.

V usage is TRBV6-5 and J usage is TRBJ1-2, with 7 bases lining up with TRBD1. CDR1 is MNHEY and CDR2 is SVGAGI in the germline V gene. This CDR3 spans 14 amino acids. Trimming cost V 2 bases and J 4 bases; bases outside gene matches: 4. The CDR3 sequence: CASSYGRGSYGYTF. DNA for the CDR3: TGTGCCAGCAGTTACGGCAGGGGGTCCTATGGCTACACCTTC.

The genes are TRBV5-6 and TRBJ2-5, with a possible D match to TRBD2 (5 bases). V dropped 1 base and J dropped 2 bases, with 9 bases sitting between them. CDR1 SGHDT and CDR2 YYEEEE come from the germline V gene. The CDR3 consists of 14 residues. CDR3 nucleotides: TGTGCCAGCAGCTTGTACGGGGAACAAGAGACCCAGTACTTC. This encodes CASSLYGEQETQYF.

The table lists this clone with a count of one. The V call is TRBV29-1, the J call TRBJ2-3, with TRBD1 matching 7 bases. This CDR3 has 12 residues. In germline, CDR1 is SQVTM, CDR2 ANQGSEA. Losses at the gene ends were 4 bases for V and 6 bases for J; bases not matched to a gene: 4. CDR3 region: CSVGQGQDTQYF. DNA for the CDR3: TGCAGCGTTGGACAGGGCCAGGATACGCAGTATTTT.

The CDR3 spells CASSYSIRGNEQFF. CDR3 nucleotide sequence: TGTGCCAGCAGTTACTCGATTCGAGGGAATGAGCAGTTCTTC. The V call is TRBV6-5, the J call TRBJ2-1; D possibly corresponds to TRBD2 (5 bases). This CDR3 has 14 amino acids. The germline gives CDR1 MNHEY, CDR2 SVGAGI. Trimming shortened V by 0 bases and J by 7 bases, and 10 bases separated the two germline ends.

CDR3: CASSQDDYNAEPYTDTQYF. CDR3 sequence (DNA): TGCGCCAGCAGCCAAGATGACTATAACGCAGAGCCATACACAGATACGCAGTATTTT. The chain has TRBV4-1 and TRBJ2-3, with D possibly being TRBD2 (5 bases). Germline CDR1 is MGHRA and CDR2 is YSYEKL. The CDR3 spans 19 residues. V was pared by 0 bases and J by 2 bases, with 21 bases between.

The J gene is TRBJ1-1, the V gene TRBV5-1; TRBD1 aligns across 7 bases. CDR3 length equals 12 residues. Germline loops: CDR1 SGHRS, CDR2 YFSETQ. V dropped 3 bases and J dropped 7; count of bases not matched to a gene: 3. The CDR3 region is CASSWRDSEAFF. As DNA, the CDR3 is TGCGCCAGCAGCTGGCGGGACAGTGAAGCTTTCTTT.

V and J are TRBV29-1 and TRBJ2-2; no clear D gene. This CDR3 spans 13 amino acids. V was trimmed by 3 bases and J by 3 bases, leaving 8 bases between them. Per germline, CDR1 SQVTM and CDR2 ANQGSEA. The CDR3 sequence is CSVDVSHTGELFF. DNA of the CDR3: TGCAGCGTTGACGTCAGCCACACCGGGGAGCTGTTTTTT.

In the case of this clone: Other DNA sequences in the sample encode the same CDR3. The CDR3 sequence: CASSLTGNTGELFF. The CDR3 DNA sequence: TGCGCCAGCAGCTTGACGGGGAACACCGGGGAGCTGTTTTTT. The rearrangement joins TRBV5-1 to TRBJ2-2, with no clear D. The germline CDR1 and CDR2 sequences are SGHRS and YFSETQ. The CDR3 is 14 residues long. Trimming removed 1 base from V and 1 base from J, with 5 bases in between.

This sequence joins TRBV4-2 and TRBJ2-1, with a tentative D call TRBD2 (6 bases). Trimming removed 0 bases from V and 0 bases from J, with 15 bases in between. The CDR3 has 18 amino acids. The V gene's germline CDR1 is LGHNA and CDR2 YNFKEQ. CDR3 sequence reads: CASSQDARRAYSYNEQFF. The CDR3 bases are TGTGCCAGCAGCCAAGATGCCCGGAGGGCCTACTCCTACAATGAGCAGTTCTTC.

The rearrangement links TRBV10-1 to TRBJ2-3; D uncertain. V lost 3 bases and J lost 6, with 19 bases in between. The germline V gene has CDR1 WNHNN and CDR2 SYGVQD (reference sequence). The CDR3 length is 16 residues. The CDR3 coding sequence is TGCGCCAGCAGTGATTGGCTCCAGCCGTTCGCGGATACGCAGTATTTT. The encoded protein is CASSDWLQPFADTQYF.

The chain couples TRBV2 to TRBJ2-7, with a weak D call TRBD2 (5 bases). Trimming removed 3 bases at V and 3 bases at J, with 12 bases between. CDR1 and CDR2 from the germline V gene are SNHLY and FYNNEI. This CDR3 contains 14 residues. CDR3 nucleotide sequence: TGTGCCAGCAGTGAGAATAGGGCGGGCTACGAGCAGTACTTC. This encodes CASSENRAGYEQYF.

The chain recombines TRBV2 with TRBJ1-1, with D hard to call. Germline V gene data show CDR1 as SNHLY and CDR2 as FYNNEI. This CDR3 is built from 12 residues. With 6 bases removed from V and 1 base from J, the gap between germline ends came to 6 bases. DNA for the CDR3: TGTGCCAGCAGGGAGGGGAACACTGAAGCTTTCTTT. As protein: CASREGNTEAFF.

The V gene is TRBV11-2, the J gene TRBJ1-5; D is uncertain. CDR3 length: 15 amino acids. V shed 1 base and J shed 4 bases, with 11 bases lying between them. The germline gives CDR1 SGHAT, CDR2 FQNNGV. CDR3 DNA sequence: TGTGCCAGCAGCTTAGGGGTGACGATTAATCAGCCCCAGCATTTT. It encodes CASSLGVTINQPQHF.

V usage is TRBV27 and J usage is TRBJ1-4; 9 nucleotides line up with TRBD1. The CDR3 sequence is 14 residues long. CDR1 and CDR2 from the germline V gene are MNHEY and SMNVEV (reference sequence). Losses at the gene ends were 5 bases for V and 4 bases for J; bases not matched to a gene: 2. CDR3 amino acids: CASSGTGNNEKLFF. The DNA for the CDR3 is TGTGCCAGCAGTGGGACAGGGAATAATGAAAAACTGTTTTTT.

The chain uses TRBV30 and TRBJ2-5, with TRBD2 matching over 9 bases. CDR1 is GTSNPN and CDR2 is SVGIG in the germline V gene (reference sequence). J gave up 5 bases and V 0 bases, and 7 bases lay outside the gene matches. The CDR3 is 15 amino acids. The CDR3 DNA is TGTGCCTGGAGTGTAGGTAGCGGGGGCGGGGAGACCCAGTACTTC. Residues: CAWSVGSGGGETQYF.

The rearrangement uses TRBV19 and TRBJ2-2, with 9 bases lining up with TRBD1. Germline loops: CDR1 LNHDA, CDR2 SQIVND (reference sequence). With V trimmed by 4 bases and J by 1 base, 7 bases remained unmatched. This CDR3 contains 17 residues. CDR3 coding DNA: TGTGCCAGTAGTAAACAGACAGGGGGAGTGAACACCGGGGAGCTGTTTTTT. Amino acid sequence: CASSKQTGGVNTGELFF.

V gene TRBV2 combines with J gene TRBJ2-5, with D perhaps matching TRBD1 (5 bases). TRBJ2-7 matches the DNA end more closely, so the J call is doubtful. CDR3 length: 14 residues. Germline CDR1 and CDR2: SNHLY and FYNNEI. The CDR3 bases are TGTGCCAGCAGCGCCCAGGGATCCTCCTACGAGCAGTACTTC. Its protein is CASSAQGSSYEQYF.

This clone has only one observation. CDR3 nucleotide sequence: TGTGCCAGCAGCTTGGACAGGGACACCGGGGAGCTGTTTTTT. It yields the protein CASSLDRDTGELFF. V is TRBV11-3 and J is TRBJ2-2, with TRBD1 matching 8 bases. Germline loops: CDR1 SGHNT, CDR2 YENEEA. The CDR3 has 14 residues. The junction had 0 bases not matched to a gene; V was cut back by 3 bases and J by 3 bases.

This clone was recorded once. The chain links TRBV28 to TRBJ2-7, with 7 bases that match TRBD1. Per germline, CDR1 MDHEN and CDR2 SYDVKM. The CDR3 runs to 15 residues. Trimming took 5 bases from V and 5 from J; bases not matched to a gene: 12. The CDR3 sequence: CASSPGGHSGHEQYF. The CDR3 DNA sequence: TGTGCCAGCAGTCCAGGGGGTCACTCGGGCCACGAGCAGTACTTC.

J is TRBJ2-1 and V is TRBV23-1; TRBD2 matches 7 bases. TRBV23-1 is an open reading frame, and its role is uncertain. V lost 0 bases to trimming and J lost 9 bases; unmatched junction nucleotides: 11. The CDR3 runs 16 residues. The DNA for the CDR3 is TGCGCCAGCAGTCAATCTTGGCTAGCGGACGCTTGTGAGCAGTTCTTC. Translated, it gives CASSQSWLADACEQFF.

The genes are TRBV11-2 and TRBJ2-7, with D uncertain. CDR3 length: 12 amino acids. The ends were cut back, 2 bases at V and 4 bases at J, with 6 bases in the middle. Germline CDR1 SGHAT, CDR2 FQNNGV. This CDR3 reads CASSLWSYEQYF. CDR3 bases: TGTGCCAGCAGCTTATGGTCGTACGAGCAGTACTTC.

The CDR3 DNA is TGTGCCAGCAGCTTGGTAGATGTAGGAGAGACCCAGTACTTC. Amino acids: CASSLVDVGETQYF. This chain uses TRBV5-4 with TRBJ2-5, with D hard to call. CDR3 size: 14 residues. With 0 bases removed from V and 4 bases from J, the gap between germline ends came to 10 bases. The germline V gene has CDR1 SGHNT and CDR2 YYREEE (reference sequence).

The genes are TRBV28 and TRBJ1-2; a weak D match, TRBD1 (6 bases). Trimming removed 2 bases at V and 9 bases at J, with 13 bases between. Germline V gene sequence: CDR1 MDHEN, CDR2 SYDVKM. CDR3 length equals 13 residues. CDR3 nucleotide sequence: TGTGCCAGCAGTTTAGTATACAGGGACAGCTACACCTTC. Its translation: CASSLVYRDSYTF.

About this clone itself: A read error may produce the germline difference seen at one junction end. The V and J genes are TRBV7-9 and TRBJ2-7, with D unclear. CDR3 length: 12 amino acids. The germline gives CDR1 SEHNR, CDR2 FQNEAQ (reference sequence). The CDR3 protein is CASSKDSYERYF. The CDR3, as DNA: TGTGCCAGCAGCAAAGACTCCTACGAGCGGTACTTC.

This chain links TRBV21-1 with TRBJ1-1. TRBV21-1 is noted as a pseudogene. The CDR3 length is 15 residues. CDR3 sequence: CASSKTRRGNTEAFF. Here the CDR3 DNA reads TGTGCCAGCAGCAAAACACGACGGGGGAACACTGAAGCTTTCTTT.

The chain employs TRBV7-7 and TRBJ2-2; 7 nucleotides line up with TRBD2. Per the germline V gene, CDR1 is SSHAT and CDR2 is FNYEAQ (reference sequence). This CDR3 spans 16 amino acids. With 5 bases clipped from V and 5 bases from J, the junction kept 11 bases outside the gene matches. In nucleotides, the CDR3 is TGTGCCAGCAGCCCCGGCGGGGGACGAGGTACCGGGGAGCTGTTTTTT. It is translated as CASSPGGGRGTGELFF.

This clone was seen once. The CDR3 ends on some other residue instead of the conserved phenylalanine or tryptophan, so this is likely a read error. The limits of the CDR3 on the DNA are not certain, so only TCRdb's listed CDR3 is given. The chain carries TRBV21-1 and TRBJ1-1. TRBV21-1 is labeled a pseudogene. From its first to its last residue, the CDR3 has 11 amino acids. CDR3 residues: CASSSRLGGKP.